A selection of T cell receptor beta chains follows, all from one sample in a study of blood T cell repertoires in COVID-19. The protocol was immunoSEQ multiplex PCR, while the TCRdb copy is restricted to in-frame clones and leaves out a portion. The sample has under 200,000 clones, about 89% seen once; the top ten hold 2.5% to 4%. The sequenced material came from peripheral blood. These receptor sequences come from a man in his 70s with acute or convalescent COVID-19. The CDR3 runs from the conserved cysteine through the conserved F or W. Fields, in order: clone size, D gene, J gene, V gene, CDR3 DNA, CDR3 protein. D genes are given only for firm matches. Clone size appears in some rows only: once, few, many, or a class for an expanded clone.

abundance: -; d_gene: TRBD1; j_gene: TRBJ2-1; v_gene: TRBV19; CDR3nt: TGTGCCAGTAGTATCAGGGGGCCAAACAATGAGCAGTTCTTC; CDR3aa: CASSIRGPNNEQFF
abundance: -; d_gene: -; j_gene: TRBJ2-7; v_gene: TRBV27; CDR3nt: TGTGCCAGCAGTTTAGTTGTTTACTCCTACGAGCAGTACTTC; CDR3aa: CASSLVVYSYEQYF
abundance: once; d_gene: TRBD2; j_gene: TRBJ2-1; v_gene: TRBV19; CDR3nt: TGTGCCAGTAGGATGAGCGGGAGCGACTACAATGAGCAGTTCTTC; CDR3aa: CASRMSGSDYNEQFF
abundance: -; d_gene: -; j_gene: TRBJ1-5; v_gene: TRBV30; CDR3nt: TGTGCCTGGAACAGGGACCGGGGTCAGCCCCAGCATTTT; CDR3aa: CAWNRDRGQPQHF
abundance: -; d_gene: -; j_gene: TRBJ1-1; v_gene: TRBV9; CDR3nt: TGTGCCAGCAGCCCCTCGGGACACGTAGAAGCTTTCTTT; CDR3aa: CASSPSGHVEAFF
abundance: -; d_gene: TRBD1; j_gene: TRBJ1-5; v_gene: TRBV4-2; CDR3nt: TGTGCCAGCAGCCAAGTTCTCGGGACAGGGTCTCAGCCCCAGCATTTT; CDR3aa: CASSQVLGTGSQPQHF
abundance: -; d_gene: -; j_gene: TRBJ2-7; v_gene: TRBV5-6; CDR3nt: TGTGCCAGCAGCTTATTGGTAGCGAACTCCTACGAGCAGTACTTC; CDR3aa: CASSLLVANSYEQYF
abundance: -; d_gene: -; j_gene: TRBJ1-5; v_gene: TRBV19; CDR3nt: TGTGCCAGTAGTCGGGACAACAATCAGCCCCAGCATTTT; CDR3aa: CASSRDNNQPQHF
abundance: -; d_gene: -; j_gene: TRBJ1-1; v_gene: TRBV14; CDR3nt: TGTGCCAGCAGCCAGGTAATGGGGAGCGAAGCTTTCTTT; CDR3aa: CASSQVMGSEAFF
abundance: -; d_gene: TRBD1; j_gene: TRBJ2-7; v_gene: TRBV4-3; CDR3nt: TGCGCCAGCAGCCAAGGCCCCAGACAGGGGTTATTTTTTCCCTCCTACGAGCAGTACTTC; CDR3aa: CASSQGPRQGLFFPSYEQYF
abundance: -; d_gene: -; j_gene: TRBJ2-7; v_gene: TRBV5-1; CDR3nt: TGCGCCAGCAGCTTGACAGTCCCCTACGAGCAGTACTTC; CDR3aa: CASSLTVPYEQYF
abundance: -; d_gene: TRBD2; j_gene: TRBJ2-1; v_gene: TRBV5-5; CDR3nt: TGTGCCAGCAGCTTGGGGCTAGCGGTGTACAATGAGCAGTTCTTC; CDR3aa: CASSLGLAVYNEQFF
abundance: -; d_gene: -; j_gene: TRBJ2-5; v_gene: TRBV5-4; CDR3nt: TGTGCCAGCAGCTTGGGACCACTAGAATCCTTGGACTTC; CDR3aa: CASSLGPLESLDF
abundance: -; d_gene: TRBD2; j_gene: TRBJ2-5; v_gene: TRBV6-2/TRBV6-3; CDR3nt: TGTGCCAGCAGTTACGGGATAGCGGGGGACCAAGAGACCCAGTACTTC; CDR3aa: CASSYGIAGDQETQYF
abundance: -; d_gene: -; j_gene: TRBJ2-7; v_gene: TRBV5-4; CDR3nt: TGTGCCAGCGAGGGGGGGAACACCTACGAGCAGTACTTC; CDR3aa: CASEGGNTYEQYF
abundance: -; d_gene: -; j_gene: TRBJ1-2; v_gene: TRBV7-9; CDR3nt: TGTGCCAGCAGCTTAGGAACCGCCGGGATCCGGGGCTACACCTTC; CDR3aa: CASSLGTAGIRGYTF
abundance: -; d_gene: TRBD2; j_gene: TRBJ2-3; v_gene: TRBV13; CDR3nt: TGTGCCAGCCGAACTAGCGGGAGATCAGATACGCAGTATTTT; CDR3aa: CASRTSGRSDTQYF
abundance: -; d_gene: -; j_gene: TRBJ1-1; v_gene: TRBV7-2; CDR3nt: TGTGCCAGCAGCTTAGTGGGGTCAGGGGTGATGAACACTGAAGCTTTCTTT; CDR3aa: CASSLVGSGVMNTEAFF
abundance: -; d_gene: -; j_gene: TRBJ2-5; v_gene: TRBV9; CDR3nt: TGTGCCAGCAGCGTAGGTAGCACCCAAGAGACCCAGTACTTC; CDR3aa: CASSVGSTQETQYF
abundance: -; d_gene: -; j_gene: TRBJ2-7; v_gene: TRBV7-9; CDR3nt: TGTGCCAGCAGCTTAGTAGTGGGGGGATCCTACGAGCAGTACTTC; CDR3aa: CASSLVVGGSYEQYF
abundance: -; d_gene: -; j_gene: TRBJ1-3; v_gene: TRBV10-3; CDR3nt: TGTGCCATCAGTGAGTCCCAGGGAGGGAACACCATATATTTT; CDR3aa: CAISESQGGNTIYF
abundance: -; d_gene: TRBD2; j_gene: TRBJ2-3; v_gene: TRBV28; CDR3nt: TGTGCCAGCAGTTTAGGACCTTTTATAGCGGGGGTCACAGATACGCAGTATTTT; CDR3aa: CASSLGPFIAGVTDTQYF
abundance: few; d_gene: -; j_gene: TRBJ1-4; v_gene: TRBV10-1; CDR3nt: TGCGCCAGCAGTGAGTCAAGGGGGAGAGAAAAACTGTTTTTT; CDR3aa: CASSESRGREKLFF
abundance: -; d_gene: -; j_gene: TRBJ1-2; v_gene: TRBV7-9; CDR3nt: TGTGCCAGCAGCATAACAGGGAAATCTAACTATGGCTACACCTTC; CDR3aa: CASSITGKSNYGYTF
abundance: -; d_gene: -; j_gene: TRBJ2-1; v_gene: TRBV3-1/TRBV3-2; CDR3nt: TGTGCCAGCAGCCAAGATGGAGAACGGTACTCCTACAATGAGCAGTTCTTC; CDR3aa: CASSQDGERYSYNEQFF
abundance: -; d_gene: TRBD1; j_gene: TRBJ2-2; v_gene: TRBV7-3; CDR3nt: TGTGCCAGCAGCTTAAGACAGGGGGTGACCGGGGAGCTGTTTTTT; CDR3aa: CASSLRQGVTGELFF
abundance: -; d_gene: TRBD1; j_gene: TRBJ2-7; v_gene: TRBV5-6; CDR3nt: TGTGCCAGCAGCTTGCCACAGGGGGCTTCCCTGAGCGAGCAGTACTTC; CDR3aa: CASSLPQGASLSEQYF